This TCR beta chain is drawn from a study of post-analysis software for immune sequencing data. Study summary: Patients with relapsing-remitting, secondary progressive and progressive-relapsing multiple sclerosis courses were all represented. Whole-study results and caveats: Normalized Chao1 diversity was significantly reduced in patients versus controls. F measure showed strong co-clustering of same-batch samples. Controls had lower frequencies than patients of five or six TRBV segments, which included TRBV5-6, TRBV5-1 and TRBV20-1.

Unique molecular identifiers tagged the TCR beta cDNA libraries. T cells numbering roughly 1 to 10 million yielded cDNA molecules that totaled around 500,000. TCRdb itself ran the PCR reads through MiXCR, one entry per CDR3 protein. The table shows roughly 800,000 distinct CDR3 sequences, with roughly 27% occurring only once. Note on this clonotype: Its target is unknown.

The CDR3 covers 18 residues. V lost 8 bases to trimming and J lost 4 bases; unmatched junction nucleotides: 17. In germline, CDR1 is MNHNS, CDR2 SASEGT. V is TRBV6-1 and J is TRBJ2-6, with 7 bases matching TRBD1. This clonotype originated in a girl aged 5-17 years with multiple sclerosis. The specimen sequenced was blood. The CDR3: CASRPTGHFFEGANVLTF. The DNA for the CDR3 is TGTGCCAGCCGACCGACAGGGCATTTTTTTGAGGGGGCCAACGTCCTGACTTTC.